The 27 T cell receptor beta chains in this list originate from one sample, sequenced in a study of blood T cell repertoires in COVID-19. Assay: immunoSEQ multiplex PCR; the TCRdb copy retains only in-frame clones and omits some. Here the sample spans more than 150,000 clones, around nine tenths being singletons. The sequencing input was peripheral blood. The source is a man aged 40-49 years with active or convalescent COVID-19.

The chain couples TRBV10-2 to TRBJ2-7; no definite D call. The germline V gene encodes CDR1 WSHSY and CDR2 SAAADI. V was pared by 2 bases and J by 3 bases, with 11 bases between. This CDR3 is 14 amino acids long. This CDR3 is CASSENWAVYEQYF. DNA for the CDR3: TGCGCCAGCAGTGAGAACTGGGCAGTCTACGAGCAGTACTTC.

The rearrangement joins TRBV28 to TRBJ1-6, with D possibly being TRBD1 (6 bases). Germline loops: CDR1 MDHEN, CDR2 SYDVKM. The CDR3 has 15 amino acids. Trimming shortened V by 1 base and J by 10 bases, and 14 bases separated the two germline ends. The CDR3: CASSLFGQGNSPLHF. CDR3 bases: TGTGCCAGCAGTTTATTCGGGCAGGGGAACTCACCCCTCCACTTT. The full variable domain, in which reference TRBV28 and TRBJ1-6 provide the parts outside the CDR3, is DVKVTQSSRYLVKRTGEKVFLECVQDMDHENMFWYRQDPGLGLRLIYFSYDVKMKEKGDIPEGYSVSREKKERFSLILESASTNQTSMYLCASSLFGQGNSPLHFGNGTRLTVT.

This clone occurred once. The J gene is TRBJ1-1, the V gene TRBV9, with D unresolved. Trimming took 3 bases from V and 10 from J, leaving 16 bases between them. The germline CDR1 and CDR2 sequences are SGDLS and YYNGEE. The CDR3 is 13 residues long. DNA of the CDR3: TGTGCCAGCAGCGGGAGCACTGGTGGTGGAGCTTTCTTT. It encodes CASSGSTGGGAFF.

This rearrangement joins TRBV30 to TRBJ2-7; D is perhaps TRBD2 (5 bases). This CDR3 region has 15 residues. Trimming cost V 2 bases and J 3 bases, with 17 bases left between them. The germline V gene encodes CDR1 GTSNPN and CDR2 SVGIG (reference sequence). The CDR3 sequence is CAWSYEGTNNYEQYF. The CDR3 DNA sequence: TGTGCCTGGAGTTATGAGGGCACAAACAACTACGAGCAGTACTTC.

The chain uses TRBV28 and TRBJ1-2; D is possibly TRBD1 (5 bases). Germline CDR1 reads MDHEN; CDR2 reads SYDVKM. The length of the CDR3 is 12 residues. The V end was cut by 6 bases, the J end by 8 bases, with 13 bases between. CDR3 in amino acids: CASRDPGRGYTF. In DNA, the CDR3 is TGTGCCAGCAGGGACCCAGGGAGGGGCTACACCTTC.

In DNA, the CDR3 is TGTGCCATCGGAAAGGGGGACACCGGGGAGCTGTTTTTT. Residues: CAIGKGDTGELFF. The V call is TRBV28, the J call TRBJ2-2; TRBD1 might be the D (6 bases). Germline V CDR1 and CDR2: MDHEN, SYDVKM. The CDR3 sequence is 13 residues long. V lost 10 bases, J lost 3 bases, and 12 bases lay in between.

The CDR3 DNA sequence: TGCGCCAGCAGCTTGGGGGGGACAGGGGACATGACCCAGTACTTC. Amino acid sequence: CASSLGGTGDMTQYF. This chain joins TRBV5-1 and TRBJ2-5; 10 bases are shared with TRBD1. This CDR3 is built from 15 residues. V dropped 0 bases and J dropped 7; count of bases not matched to a gene: 6. In germline, CDR1 is SGHRS, CDR2 YFSETQ.

In its sample, this clone was seen a few times. This chain connects TRBV11-2 to TRBJ2-7; D is possibly TRBD1 (5 bases). CDR3 length equals 14 residues. Deletions cut 1 base from V and 3 bases from J, with 10 bases between. Looked up from germline, CDR1 is SGHAT and CDR2 is FQNNGV. Written as DNA, the CDR3 is TGTGCCAGCAGCTTAGTTCCAGGGATCTACGAGCAGTACTTC. Its translation: CASSLVPGIYEQYF.

The chain carries TRBV14 and TRBJ1-5; 9 bases align to TRBD1. The CDR3 is 14 amino acids. In germline, CDR1 is SGHDN, CDR2 FVKESK. J lost 7 bases, V lost 1 base, and 2 bases had no gene match. This CDR3 reads CASSQGGTGQPQHF. CDR3 sequence (DNA): TGTGCCAGCAGCCAAGGTGGGACAGGGCAGCCCCAGCATTTT.

This CDR3 reads CASSQSARDFYEQYF. In DNA form, the CDR3 reads TGCGCCAGCAGTCAATCGGCACGGGACTTTTACGAGCAGTACTTC. The V gene is TRBV23-1, the J gene TRBJ2-7; D is perhaps TRBD2 (6 bases). TRBV23-1 is identified as an open reading frame with a role that is uncertain. CDR3 length equals 15 residues. Trimming took 0 bases from V and 4 from J, leaving 13 bases between them.

The V call is TRBV21-1, the J call TRBJ2-5; TRBD2 is the table's D call, not checked against the DNA. TRBV21-1 is assigned pseudogene status. The CDR3 is 19 amino acids. The CDR3 DNA follows: TGTGCCAGCAGCAAATCCCTAACTAGCGGGGGGGCCTCGCAAGAGACCCAGTACTTC. Translating gives CASSKSLTSGGASQETQYF.

The chain uses TRBV7-2 and TRBJ1-2; a possible D gene is TRBD1 (6 bases). The CDR3 runs to 15 residues. V was clipped by 3 bases and J by 4 bases, with 15 bases between them. The germline V gene has CDR1 SGHTA and CDR2 FQGNSA. CDR3 bases: TGTGCCAGCAGCTTGGGGGCAGTTAATCCCTATGGCTACACCTTC. Translated: CASSLGAVNPYGYTF.

The J gene is TRBJ1-4, the V gene TRBV9; 7 nucleotides align to TRBD1. The CDR3 runs 15 residues. V lost 0 bases and J lost 8; bases outside the gene matches: 7. Germline V gene data show CDR1 as SGDLS and CDR2 as YYNGEE. CDR3 sequence (DNA): TGTGCCAGCAGCGTAGCTAACAGGGGAGACGAAAAACTGTTTTTT. It encodes CASSVANRGDEKLFF.

This clone was detected only a few times. V is TRBV4-1 and J is TRBJ2-2, with TRBD2 matching over 12 bases. This CDR3 is built from 17 residues. J was trimmed by 5 bases and V by 4 bases; bases with no gene match: 8. Germline CDR1 reads MGHRA; CDR2 reads YSYEKL. For the CDR3, the DNA is TGCGCCAGCAGCCCCTTTTTGACTAGCGGGGGAACCGGGGAGCTGTTTTTT. This encodes CASSPFLTSGGTGELFF.

CDR3 residues: CASSLAGGSYNEQFF. The DNA for the CDR3 is TGTGCCAGCAGCTTAGCCGGAGGGTCCTACAATGAGCAGTTCTTC. The J gene is TRBJ2-1, the V gene TRBV11-3; D may be TRBD2 (6 bases). The CDR3 length is 15 residues. Trimming cost V 1 base and J 1 base, with 8 bases left between them. Germline CDR1 and CDR2: SGHNT and YENEEA.

V gene TRBV2 combines with J gene TRBJ1-2, with TRBD1 identical over 12 bases. The CDR3 is 16 residues long. The V segment lost 6 bases and the J segment 0 bases; nucleotides outside the gene matches: 5. Germline V lookup: CDR1 SNHLY, CDR2 FYNNEI. CDR3 sequence reads: CASSLGQGASNYGYTF. Written as DNA, the CDR3 is TGTGCCAGCAGCCTGGGACAGGGGGCATCTAACTATGGCTACACCTTC.

A single count supports this clone. The chain has TRBV11-2 and TRBJ2-5; 12 bases map to TRBD2. Per the germline V gene, CDR1 is SGHAT and CDR2 is FQNNGV. The CDR3 runs 15 residues. Trimming removed 3 bases from V and 5 bases from J; junction bases left unmatched: 4. The CDR3 DNA is TGTGCCAGCAGCTTCGGACTAGCGGGGTGGGAGACCCAGTACTTC. Translation: CASSFGLAGWETQYF. Together with reference TRBV11-2 and TRBJ2-5, the CDR3 gives the full variable domain: EAGVAQSPRYKIIEKRQSVAFWCNPISGHATLYWYQQILGQGPKLLIQFQNNGVVDDSQLPKDRFSAERLKGVDSTLKIQPAKLEDSAVYLCASSFGLAGWETQYFGPGTRLLVL.

The J gene is TRBJ2-3, the V gene TRBV5-6; 9 positions match TRBD1. This CDR3 is built from 18 residues. Germline CDR1 reads SGHDT; CDR2 reads YYEEEE. After removal of 4 bases from V and 2 bases from J, the junction contained 14 bases not matched to a gene. The CDR3 here is CASSRVWMTGGDTDTQYF. In DNA, the CDR3 is TGTGCCAGCAGCCGCGTGTGGATGACAGGGGGGGACACAGATACGCAGTATTTT. The full variable domain, rest sourced from reference TRBV5-6 and TRBJ2-3, is DAGVTQSPTHLIKTRGQQVTLRCSPKSGHDTVSWYQQALGQGPQFIFQYYEEEERQRGNFPDRFSGHQFPNYSSELNVNALLLGDSALYLCASSRVWMTGGDTDTQYFGPGTRLTVL.

The rearrangement joins TRBV7-2 to TRBJ1-4; the match to TRBD1 covers 8 bases. J was trimmed by 4 bases and V by 2 bases; bases with no gene match: 12. The germline CDR1 and CDR2 sequences are SGHTA and FQGNSA. This CDR3 region has 18 residues. As DNA, the CDR3 is TGTGCCAGCAGCTTACTCCCCTCGGACAGGGTAAATAATGAAAAACTGTTTTTT. It yields the protein CASSLLPSDRVNNEKLFF. Full variable domain (rest looked up from reference TRBV7-2 and TRBJ1-4): GAGVSQSPSNKVTEKGKDVELRCDPISGHTALYWYRQSLGQGLEFLIYFQGNSAPDKSGLPSDRFSAERTGGSVSTLTIQRTQQEDSAVYLCASSLLPSDRVNNEKLFFGSGTQLSVL.

CDR3 sequence reads: CASTAQAGYPKGFF. CDR3 coding DNA: TGTGCCAGCACCGCGCAGGCGGGGTACCCGAAAGGTTTCTTT. The rearrangement uses TRBV6-5 and TRBJ1-1; D remains ambiguous. Trimming took off 7 bases at V and 13 bases at J, with 25 bases between the two ends. Germline V gene data show CDR1 as MNHEY and CDR2 as SVGAGI. The CDR3 totals 14 residues.

The V gene is TRBV18, the J gene TRBJ2-1; 8 nucleotides agree with TRBD1. Germline V gene lookup returns CDR1 KGHSH and CDR2 LQKENI. The CDR3 extends over 14 amino acids. Trimming removed 3 bases from V and 7 bases from J; junction bases left unmatched: 5. CDR3 residues: CASSPDRESNEQFF. CDR3 coding DNA: TGTGCCAGCTCACCGGACAGGGAATCGAATGAGCAGTTCTTC.

The rearrangement uses TRBV2 and TRBJ1-3; tentative D call: TRBD1 (6 bases). The ends were cut back, 3 bases at V and 4 bases at J, with 19 bases in the middle. Germline V gives CDR1 SNHLY, CDR2 FYNNEI. The CDR3 is made up of 17 amino acids. The CDR3 nucleotides read TGTGCCAGCAGTGACGTACAGGGATCTAGGGTCGGAAACACCATATATTTT. This codes for CASSDVQGSRVGNTIYF.

V usage is TRBV30 and J usage is TRBJ2-5; 7 nucleotides match TRBD1. The CDR3 contains 14 residues. The J segment lost 5 bases and the V segment lost 3 bases, leaving 9 bases of the junction unmatched. Germline V lookup: CDR1 GTSNPN, CDR2 SVGIG (reference sequence). CDR3 sequence reads: CAWSLQQGYETQYF. The CDR3 DNA follows: TGTGCCTGGAGCTTGCAACAGGGGTATGAGACCCAGTACTTC. The whole variable domain, remainder taken from reference TRBV30 and TRBJ2-5, is SQTIHQWPATLVQPVGSPLSLECTVEGTSNPNLYWYRQAAGRGLQLLFYSVGIGQISSEVPQNLSASRPQDRQFILSSKKLLLSDSGFYLCAWSLQQGYETQYFGPGTRLLVL.

V and J are TRBV5-1 and TRBJ2-3, with TRBD2 as a possible D gene (6 bases). The CDR3 has 15 residues. Trimming pared 0 bases from V and 2 bases from J, leaving 10 bases between. Germline V gives CDR1 SGHRS, CDR2 YFSETQ. CDR3: CASSLVGRTTDTQYF. CDR3 in DNA: TGCGCCAGCAGCTTGGTTGGGAGGACCACAGATACGCAGTATTTT. Variable domain in full (rest from reference TRBV5-1 and TRBJ2-3): KAGVTQTPRYLIKTRGQQVTLSCSPISGHRSVSWYQQTPGQGLQFLFEYFSETQRNKGNFPGRFSGRQFSNSRSEMNVSTLELGDSALYLCASSLVGRTTDTQYFGPGTRLTVL.

The CDR3 here is CASRQQGADEQFF. The CDR3 DNA reads as TGTGCCAGCAGACAACAGGGGGCGGATGAGCAGTTCTTC. V and J are TRBV27 and TRBJ2-1; 9 bases align to TRBD1. The CDR3 has 13 amino acids. Trimming cost V 6 bases and J 8 bases; bases outside gene matches: 5. CDR1 MNHEY and CDR2 SMNVEV come from the germline V gene (reference sequence).

This chain links TRBV5-4 with TRBJ1-1; D remains unclear. In germline, CDR1 is SGHNT, CDR2 YYREEE (reference sequence). The ends were cut back, 1 base at V and 4 bases at J, with 8 bases in the middle. The CDR3 sequence is 13 residues long. This chain's CDR3 is CASSLWSSTEAFF. The CDR3 DNA follows: TGTGCCAGCAGCTTGTGGTCGAGCACTGAAGCTTTCTTT.

For the CDR3, the DNA is TGTGCCAGCAGCCCACAGGGGAGTAGCACAGATACGCAGTATTTT. Protein: CASSPQGSSTDTQYF. The chain combines TRBV3-1 (or the pseudogene TRBV3-2) with TRBJ2-3, with 7 bases lining up with TRBD1. The CDR3 is made up of 15 amino acids. The trim removed 4 bases at V and 0 bases at J, leaving 4 bases unmatched. Germline assignment: CDR1 LGHDT and CDR2 YNNKEL (reference sequence).